Presented here are 27 T cell receptor beta chains from one specimen sequenced in a study of shared clonotypes between healthy human individuals. Assay used: immunoSEQ multiplex PCR; TCRdb lists only in-frame clones, some missing. In the table there are about 1.5 million clones, nearly 99% of which are singletons. The material sequenced was naive CD4+ T cells sorted from blood. This sample's subset: CD45RA+ positively selected. These receptors came from a man under 40 in good health.

The J gene is TRBJ2-7, the V gene TRBV5-1, with D hard to call. Germline lookup yields CDR1 SGHRS and CDR2 YFSETQ. The CDR3 has 13 amino acids. V was cut by 5 bases and J by 0 bases, with 9 bases left in between. CDR3 sequence reads: CASRFLDSYEQYF. The DNA of the CDR3 is TGCGCCAGCAGGTTTCTAGACTCCTACGAGCAGTACTTC.

To note about this clone: The sample contains more than one DNA sequence encoding this CDR3. This chain uses TRBV15 with TRBJ1-2; D is unclear. V lost 0 bases and J lost 0, with 8 bases in between. The CDR3 covers 15 residues. From germline, CDR1 is LNHNV and CDR2 YYDKDF (reference sequence). CDR3 sequence (DNA): TGTGCCACCAGCAGAGATCAGCGACCTAACTATGGCTACACCTTC. Its translation: CATSRDQRPNYGYTF.

The chain has TRBV6-5 and TRBJ2-1; D is ambiguous. Germline V gene data show CDR1 as MNHEY and CDR2 as SVGAGI. Trimming stripped 2 bases from V and 3 bases from J, with 14 bases between. This CDR3 spans 16 amino acids. The CDR3 region is CASSYTASVVYNEQFF. The CDR3 DNA follows: TGTGCCAGCAGTTACACCGCATCTGTAGTCTACAATGAGCAGTTCTTC.

The chain combines TRBV19 with TRBJ2-5, with D maybe TRBD2 (6 bases). Germline V CDR1 and CDR2: LNHDA, SQIVND (reference sequence). V gave up 6 bases and J gave up 4 bases, with 12 bases separating them. CDR3 length: 13 residues. The CDR3 DNA follows: TGTGCCAGTAGGTACATGGGAGGAGAGACCCAGTACTTC. This sequence encodes CASRYMGGETQYF.

The V gene is TRBV18, the J gene TRBJ2-1; possible D gene TRBD1, 5 bases. The V gene's germline CDR1 is KGHSH and CDR2 LQKENI. The CDR3 extends over 15 amino acids. The germline V and J ends were trimmed by 0 bases and 4 bases, with 10 bases remaining between them. CDR3 nucleotides: TGTGCCAGCTCACCACCAGACAGATATTACAATGAGCAGTTCTTC. Protein: CASSPPDRYYNEQFF.

V usage is TRBV6-6 and J usage is TRBJ2-3; possible D gene TRBD1, 6 bases. The CDR3 is 15 amino acids. Trimming took off 2 bases at V and 6 bases at J, with 15 bases between the two ends. Looked up from germline, CDR1 is MNHNY and CDR2 is SVGAGI (reference sequence). The CDR3 region is CASSYIRGRLDTQYF. The CDR3 DNA reads TGTGCCAGCAGTTACATAAGGGGGAGATTGGATACGCAGTATTTT.

The sample holds one count of this clone. The rearrangement links TRBV7-9 to TRBJ2-7, with TRBD1 as a possible D gene (5 bases). In germline, CDR1 is SEHNR, CDR2 FQNEAQ (reference sequence). V was cut by 1 base and J by 2 bases, with 12 bases left in between. This CDR3 contains 15 residues. Written as DNA, the CDR3 is TGTGCCAGCAGCTTAGGGACACCTTCCACCTACGAGCAGTACTTC. This gives the protein CASSLGTPSTYEQYF.

The V and J genes are TRBV7-3 and TRBJ1-1; 7 bases agree with TRBD1. The germline V gene has CDR1 SGHTA and CDR2 FQGTGA. The CDR3 consists of 15 residues. Trimming cost V 6 bases and J 0 bases; bases outside gene matches: 7. The CDR3 bases are TGTGCCAGCAGTCGACAGGGTCCAATGAACACTGAAGCTTTCTTT. This sequence encodes CASSRQGPMNTEAFF.

The V call is TRBV29-1, the J call TRBJ2-1; D uncertain. Trimming left V 6 bases short and J 8 bases short, with 14 bases between. This CDR3 spans 12 amino acids. Per the germline V gene, CDR1 is SQVTM and CDR2 is ANQGSEA. CDR3 region: CSVLLLGYEQFF. The CDR3 DNA is TGCAGCGTCCTCCTGCTAGGTTATGAGCAGTTCTTC.

This chain joins TRBV7-9 and TRBJ2-5; D may correspond to TRBD1 or TRBD2 (5 bases each). Trimming stripped 6 bases from V and 5 bases from J, with 19 bases between. The V gene's germline CDR1 is SEHNR and CDR2 FQNEAQ (reference sequence). This CDR3 region has 15 residues. The CDR3 DNA sequence: TGTGCCAGCAGACCAGAGGGGCCGAGAGTCGAGACCCAGTACTTC. This sequence encodes CASRPEGPRVETQYF.

The chain employs TRBV7-2 and TRBJ2-3; 9 bases line up with TRBD2. Germline V gene sequence: CDR1 SGHTA, CDR2 FQGNSA. J was trimmed by 3 bases and V by 5 bases; bases with no gene match: 6. This CDR3 spans 15 amino acids. The chain's CDR3 is CASSRSGRGTDTQYF. DNA of the CDR3: TGTGCCAGCAGCCGTAGCGGGAGAGGGACAGATACGCAGTATTTT.

DNA for the CDR3: TGTGCCAGCAGTGAATTTAAGGGGCGAGGTGAAAAACTGTTTTTT. This codes for CASSEFKGRGEKLFF. The chain couples TRBV6-1 to TRBJ1-4, with D maybe TRBD1 (5 bases). The CDR3 extends over 15 amino acids. Germline CDR1 reads MNHNS; CDR2 reads SASEGT. V was trimmed by 2 bases and J by 7 bases, leaving 14 bases between them.

This clone was found once. This chain connects TRBV18 to TRBJ2-7; TRBD1 agrees at 9 bases. The CDR3 length is 14 residues. V lost 5 bases, J lost 3 bases, and 5 bases stayed unmatched. Germline V gene lookup returns CDR1 KGHSH and CDR2 LQKENI. The CDR3 region has the DNA TGTGCCAGCTCAGCGACAGGGGGAGGCTACGAGCAGTACTTC. It encodes CASSATGGGYEQYF.

The chain uses TRBV2 and TRBJ1-5; TRBD1 matches at 9 bases. The CDR3 contains 14 residues. With V trimmed by 6 bases and J by 5 bases, 5 bases remained unmatched. Germline V gene lookup returns CDR1 SNHLY and CDR2 FYNNEI. The CDR3 loop reads CASRRTGGDQPQHF. The CDR3 bases are TGTGCCAGCAGACGAACAGGGGGCGATCAGCCCCAGCATTTT.

A note on this clone: Other DNA sequences in this specimen translate into the identical CDR3. The gene calls are TRBV6-1 and TRBJ2-1; TRBD2 matches at 13 bases. V lost 4 bases, J lost 6 bases, and 3 bases stayed unmatched. CDR1 is MNHNS, CDR2 SASEGT, per germline. The CDR3 is 15 residues long. The CDR3 spells CASSALAGGGNEQFF. CDR3 DNA sequence: TGTGCCAGCAGTGCACTAGCGGGAGGGGGCAATGAGCAGTTCTTC.

This clone was counted a few times. The rearrangement links TRBV5-5 to TRBJ1-5; D is ambiguous. Germline CDR1 reads SGHKS; CDR2 reads YYEKEE (reference sequence). This CDR3 is 13 amino acids long. The V end was cut by 3 bases, the J end by 7 bases, with 11 bases between. CDR3 in amino acids: CASSSTGGQPQHF. The CDR3 nucleotides read TGTGCCAGCAGCTCGACGGGAGGACAGCCCCAGCATTTT.

The V and J genes are TRBV5-5 and TRBJ2-3; TRBD2 agrees at 12 bases. The J segment lost 4 bases and the V segment lost 0 bases, leaving 6 bases of the junction unmatched. Germline loops: CDR1 SGHKS, CDR2 YYEKEE (reference sequence). The CDR3 has 17 amino acids. CDR3 loop: CASSLAASGRGSDTQYF. DNA of the CDR3: TGTGCCAGCAGCTTGGCCGCTAGCGGGAGGGGATCAGATACGCAGTATTTT.

The chain has TRBV5-1 and TRBJ2-3; a possible D gene is TRBD1 (5 bases). Per the germline V gene, CDR1 is SGHRS and CDR2 is YFSETQ. The CDR3 is made up of 15 amino acids. The germline V and J ends were trimmed by 0 bases and 2 bases, with 10 bases remaining between them. The CDR3 region is CASSLGIGVTDTQYF. In nucleotides, the CDR3 is TGCGCCAGCAGCTTGGGTATAGGGGTCACAGATACGCAGTATTTT.

The chain links TRBV2 to TRBJ2-7; D uncertain. This CDR3 is built from 13 residues. The germline gives CDR1 SNHLY, CDR2 FYNNEI. Trimming took 1 base from V and 0 from J, leaving 4 bases between them. The DNA for the CDR3 is TGTGCCAGCAGTGAAGGAGACTCCTACGAGCAGTACTTC. Translating it yields CASSEGDSYEQYF.

Comments on this clone: In the same sample, other DNA sequences code for this CDR3. The chain recombines TRBV7-2 with TRBJ2-5; D is ambiguous. The germline V and J ends were trimmed by 5 bases and 5 bases, with 9 bases remaining between them. The CDR3 covers 12 residues. Germline CDR1 is SGHTA and CDR2 is FQGNSA. The CDR3 here is CASSRVGETQYF. The DNA of the CDR3 is TGTGCCAGCAGCAGAGTAGGTGAGACCCAGTACTTC.

The chain employs TRBV4-1 and TRBJ1-4, with a tentative D call TRBD1 (5 bases). Trimming took 4 bases from V and 7 from J, leaving 16 bases between them. This CDR3 spans 15 amino acids. CDR1 and CDR2 (germline): MGHRA, YSYEKL. The CDR3 loop is CASSRFGDQSEKLFF. CDR3 sequence (DNA): TGCGCCAGCAGCCGCTTCGGGGACCAGAGTGAAAAACTGTTTTTT.

About this clone itself: Other DNA sequences from this sample encode an identical CDR3 as well. The chain carries TRBV9 and TRBJ2-1; 9 bases are a match to TRBD2. The junction had 2 bases not matched to a gene; V was cut back by 0 bases and J by 4 bases. The CDR3 runs 15 residues. CDR1 is SGDLS, CDR2 YYNGEE, per germline. CDR3 loop: CASSVGLADYNEQFF. CDR3 DNA: TGTGCCAGCAGCGTAGGACTAGCGGATTACAATGAGCAGTTCTTC.

This sequence joins TRBV7-8 and TRBJ2-7; 7 bases line up with TRBD2. The CDR3 runs 14 residues. Per the germline V gene, CDR1 is SGHVS and CDR2 is FQNEAQ. V lost 3 bases and J lost 2; bases outside the gene matches: 4. DNA for the CDR3: TGTGCCAGCAGCTTTTATGCGGGAGCCTACGAGCAGTACTTC. Amino acids: CASSFYAGAYEQYF. Full variable domain (outside the CDR3, taken from reference TRBV7-8 and TRBJ2-7): GAGVSQSPRYKVAKRGQDVALRCDPISGHVSLFWYQQALGQGPEFLTYFQNEAQLDKSGLPSDRFFAERPEGSVSTLKIQRTQQEDSAVYLCASSFYAGAYEQYFGPGTRLTVT.

The V and J genes are TRBV28 and TRBJ1-1, with TRBD1 as a possible D gene (5 bases). The CDR3 totals 15 residues. Germline V lookup: CDR1 MDHEN, CDR2 SYDVKM. The V gene lost 6 bases and the J gene lost 4 bases, with 18 bases spanning the gap. CDR3 sequence reads: CASRPPRGAGTEAFF. The CDR3 DNA reads TGTGCCAGCAGGCCCCCACGAGGGGCGGGCACTGAAGCTTTCTTT.

The gene calls are TRBV20-1 and TRBJ1-2; no firm D call. CDR1 and CDR2 from the germline V gene are DFQATT and SNEGSKA (reference sequence). V was trimmed by 5 bases and J by 8 bases, leaving 12 bases between them. There are 11 residues in the CDR3. Here the CDR3 DNA reads TGCAGTGCTGCGGACCTCGGGGGCTACACCTTC. Encoded protein: CSAADLGGYTF.

The table lists this clone with a count of one. The chain combines TRBV14 with TRBJ2-1; D call uncertain. Germline V gene sequence: CDR1 SGHDN, CDR2 FVKESK. V was cut by 4 bases and J by 9 bases, with 13 bases left in between. The CDR3 totals 13 residues. CDR3 nucleotides: TGTGCCAGCAGCCCCAGGAACTTGGGTGAGCAGTTCTTC. Amino acids: CASSPRNLGEQFF.

V is TRBV18 and J is TRBJ2-2; a possible D gene is TRBD2 (6 bases). Germline V lookup: CDR1 KGHSH, CDR2 LQKENI. Between the trimmed V and J ends, which lost 1 base and 7 bases, there was a span of 10 bases. This CDR3 has 14 residues. The CDR3 DNA sequence: TGTGCCAGCTCACCACTTCCGGGAGACGGGGAGCTGTTTTTT. Its translation is CASSPLPGDGELFF.